The next 3 T cell receptor beta chains were all read from a single sample in a study of blood T cell repertoires in COVID-19. Clones were sequenced by immunoSEQ multiplex PCR, and TCRdb holds only the in-frame ones, with some missing. The sample carries 200,000 or so clones, just under 85% recorded once. Specimen: peripheral blood. The receptors here all came from a human donor with acute or convalescent COVID-19. The donor label of this sample is uncertain.

The chain uses TRBV27 and TRBJ1-2; TRBD1 matches 9 bases. The CDR3 totals 14 residues. Germline trimming cut 7 bases from V and 7 bases from J; bases unmatched to any gene: 10. The germline gives CDR1 MNHEY, CDR2 SMNVEV (reference sequence). Here the CDR3 reads CASTKQGQGAGYTF. CDR3 coding DNA: TGTGCCAGCACCAAGCAGGGACAGGGTGCTGGCTACACCTTC.

This clone was picked up one time. The chain has TRBV27 and TRBJ1-5; the D is unclear. Germline V gene sequence: CDR1 MNHEY, CDR2 SMNVEV (reference sequence). This CDR3 contains 12 residues. V dropped 6 bases and J dropped 4 bases, with 7 bases sitting between them. CDR3 in amino acids: CASRSPNQPQHF. DNA for the CDR3: TGTGCCAGCAGGAGCCCAAATCAGCCCCAGCATTTT.

This clone was seen a single time. The chain is built from TRBV3-1 (or the pseudogene TRBV3-2) and TRBJ1-6; a weak D match, TRBD1 (6 bases). CDR1 is LGHDT, CDR2 YNNKEL, per germline (reference sequence). The V end was cut by 2 bases, the J end by 5 bases, with 13 bases between. The CDR3 covers 16 residues. DNA of the CDR3: TGTGCCAGCAGCCAACAGGGACAACTGAATAATTCACCCCTCCACTTT. Protein product: CASSQQGQLNNSPLHF.